What follows are 24 T cell receptor beta chains derived from one specimen sequenced in a study. TCRdb passed the 5' RACE reads through MiXCR, listing each CDR3 protein once. The data hold over 50,000 distinct CDR3 sequences, with around 24% observed a single time. Sequences were obtained from tumor-infiltrating naive CD4+ T cells sorted from the breast tumor. Regarding subset: naive CD4+ T cells, CD4+CD45RA+CD25-. These receptors originate from a female donor with breast cancer.

V usage is TRBV6-2 or TRBV6-3 and J usage is TRBJ2-7; possibly TRBD2 for D (6 bases). Trimming pared 7 bases from V and 4 bases from J, leaving 14 bases between. Germline CDR1 is MNHEY and CDR2 is SVGEGT. This CDR3 spans 13 amino acids. CDR3 sequence reads: CASNWRREYEQYF. The CDR3 DNA is TGTGCCAGCAACTGGCGGAGGGAGTACGAGCAGTACTTC.

Details on this clonotype: A read error may account for a junction end that differs from germline. The rearrangement uses TRBV5-4 and TRBJ2-1; 8 bases align to TRBD1. Germline lookup yields CDR1 SGHNT and CDR2 YYREEE (reference sequence). The CDR3 is 15 amino acids. The CDR3 is CPSSLDRGGFNEQFF. The DNA of the CDR3 is TGTCCCAGCAGCCTCGACAGGGGAGGATTCAATGAGCAGTTCTTC.

This clonotype was detected only once. The junction departs from germline at one end; a sequencing error may be responsible. The chain has TRBV15 and TRBJ2-4, with 9 nucleotides matching TRBD2. Germline loops: CDR1 LNHNV, CDR2 YYDKDF (reference sequence). CDR3 length: 15 residues. DNA for the CDR3: TGTGCCACCAGCAGAGACCTTAGCGGGGGAAACACTCAGTACTTC. As protein: CATSRDLSGGNTQYF.

In this sample, this clonotype turned up a few times. J is TRBJ2-3 and V is TRBV7-2; a possible D gene is TRBD2 (6 bases). The CDR3 covers 15 residues. Germline CDR1 SGHTA, CDR2 FQGNSA. V lost 4 bases and J lost 2, with 13 bases in between. The CDR3 DNA reads as TGTGCCAGCAGCTCCTCCGGGAGAAACACAGATACGCAGTATTTT. Amino acid sequence: CASSSSGRNTDTQYF.

The rearrangement links TRBV12-2 to TRBJ2-7; the D call in the table, TRBD1, was not verified against the DNA. TRBV12-2 is deemed a pseudogene. This CDR3 has 15 residues. The CDR3 is CASRLDTTNSYEQYF. In nucleotides, the CDR3 is TGTGCAAGTCGCTTGGACACTACTAACTCCTACGAGCAGTACTTC.

The chain couples TRBV20-1 to TRBJ2-1, with 9 nucleotides matching TRBD2. This CDR3 spans 19 amino acids. V lost 1 base to trimming and J lost 9 bases; unmatched junction nucleotides: 22. Germline V lookup: CDR1 DFQATT, CDR2 SNEGSKA (reference sequence). CDR3 nucleotides: TGCAGTGCTAGAGGGACCCCTCGGGCTAGCGGGAAGGGGAGAGGTGAGCAGTTCTTC. It yields the protein CSARGTPRASGKGRGEQFF.

On this clonotype itself: This may arise from a read error, as a much more abundant clone is one base away. As DNA, the CDR3 is TGTGCCAGCAGTTCAAGCAACTACGAGCAGTACTTC. Protein: CASSSSNYEQYF. This rearrangement joins TRBV28 to TRBJ2-7; D gene uncertain. Trimming took 4 bases from V and 3 from J, leaving 7 bases between them. Germline CDR1 and CDR2: MDHEN and SYDVKM. This CDR3 is built from 12 residues.

Worth noting for this clonotype: A read error is possible here, since a much larger clone lies one base away. This sequence joins TRBV7-6 and TRBJ1-1, with a tentative D call TRBD1 (6 bases). The CDR3 is 15 residues long. From germline, CDR1 is SGHVS and CDR2 FNYEAQ. In nucleotides, the CDR3 is TGTGCCAGCAGCTTCGGGGGCAGCAGAAACACTGAAGCTTGCTTT. This translates into CASSFGGSRNTEACF.

The rearrangement joins TRBV12-3 or TRBV12-4 to TRBJ2-5; 9 bases fit TRBD1. V shed 6 bases and J 4 bases; nucleotides not matched to a gene: 9. The CDR3 loop spans 15 amino acids. The CDR3 DNA is TGTGCCAGCAGCCTTGGGGGGACAGGGTCAGAGACCCAGTACTTC. Amino acid sequence: CASSLGGTGSETQYF.

The chain has TRBV20-1 and TRBJ1-1; a weak D match, TRBD1 (5 bases). The CDR3 loop spans 13 amino acids. CDR1 DFQATT and CDR2 SNEGSKA come from the germline V gene (reference sequence). Deletions cut 5 bases from V and 3 bases from J, with 13 bases between. DNA for the CDR3: TGCAGTGCTGCCAGGGAGGTGGACACTGAAGCTTTCTTT. This gives the protein CSAAREVDTEAFF.

This clonotype was seen only a few times. The chain combines TRBV2 with TRBJ2-1; D perhaps matches TRBD2 (5 bases). V lost 7 bases and J 7 bases, leaving 14 bases between the germline ends. Germline V gene data show CDR1 as SNHLY and CDR2 as FYNNEI. This CDR3 has 13 residues. The CDR3 sequence is CASIPFERNEQFF. The CDR3 region has the DNA TGTGCCAGCATACCGTTCGAGCGGAATGAGCAGTTCTTC.

This clonotype was seen a few times. This chain connects TRBV6-6 to TRBJ1-2; D is perhaps TRBD1 (5 bases). Germline CDR1 is MNHNY and CDR2 is SVGAGI (reference sequence). The CDR3 contains 14 residues. With 5 bases removed from V and 2 bases from J, the gap between germline ends came to 12 bases. The CDR3 loop is CASSVRQLNYGYTF. For the CDR3, the DNA is TGTGCCAGCAGTGTCCGACAGCTGAACTATGGCTACACCTTC.

The chain is built from TRBV5-1 and TRBJ2-5; D is uncertain. The CDR3 sequence is 15 residues long. V lost 0 bases and J lost 5, with 14 bases in between. CDR1 SGHRS and CDR2 YFSETQ come from the germline V gene. CDR3 DNA sequence: TGCGCCAGCAGCTTGGCCAGCGCTACCGGGGAGACCCAGTACTTC. It encodes CASSLASATGETQYF. The full variable domain, in which reference TRBV5-1 and TRBJ2-5 provide the parts outside the CDR3, is KAGVTQTPRYLIKTRGQQVTLSCSPISGHRSVSWYQQTPGQGLQFLFEYFSETQRNKGNFPGRFSGRQFSNSRSEMNVSTLELGDSALYLCASSLASATGETQYFGPGTRLLVL.

The chain is built from TRBV7-2 and TRBJ2-1; D is unclear. The CDR3 is 12 residues long. Germline CDR1 and CDR2: SGHTA and FQGNSA. Trimming took 5 bases from V and 9 from J, leaving 11 bases between them. The CDR3 DNA is TGTGCCAGCAGCCCGGGTTTCGGTGAGCAGTTCTTC. It yields the protein CASSPGFGEQFF.

This clonotype turned up a few times. The V gene is TRBV20-1, the J gene TRBJ1-2; D is unclear. The CDR3 covers 13 residues. V lost 1 base, J lost 7 bases, and 13 bases lay in between. Germline values: CDR1 DFQATT, CDR2 SNEGSKA (reference sequence). This chain's CDR3 is CSARGGVHVGYTF. DNA for the CDR3: TGCAGTGCTAGAGGTGGCGTTCACGTTGGCTACACCTTC.

This clonotype was detected only a few times. This chain connects TRBV3-1 to TRBJ2-7; no clear D gene. The ends were cut back, 1 base at V and 0 bases at J, with 4 bases in the middle. CDR1 LGHDT and CDR2 YNNKEL come from the germline V gene (reference sequence). This CDR3 contains 13 residues. CDR3 amino acids: CASSQANSYEQYF. CDR3 in DNA: TGTGCCAGCAGCCAAGCCAACTCCTACGAGCAGTACTTC.

This clonotype was seen ten or more times. The chain joins TRBV5-1 to TRBJ2-5; possible D gene TRBD1, 6 bases. V lost 4 bases and J lost 1, with 8 bases in between. Germline V gives CDR1 SGHRS, CDR2 YFSETQ. The CDR3 length is 13 residues. This CDR3 is CASSRGGQETQYF. CDR3 sequence (DNA): TGCGCCAGCAGCCGAGGGGGCCAAGAGACCCAGTACTTC.

The table lists this clonotype with a few counts. CDR3 in amino acids: CASSLVALFQETQYF. CDR3 DNA: TGTGCCAGCAGCTTAGTGGCGCTCTTCCAAGAGACCCAGTACTTC. J is TRBJ2-5 and V is TRBV7-2; D is ambiguous. The CDR3 covers 15 residues. Trimming took off 1 base at V and 1 base at J, with 10 bases between the two ends. Germline CDR1 and CDR2: SGHTA and FQGNSA.

The V and J genes are TRBV11-2 and TRBJ2-1; 8 positions agree with TRBD1. The CDR3 runs 14 residues. Germline CDR1 reads SGHAT; CDR2 reads FQNNGV. V shed 4 bases and J 4 bases; nucleotides not matched to a gene: 3. CDR3 protein: CASSSGTGYNEQFF. In nucleotides, the CDR3 is TGTGCCAGCAGCTCCGGGACAGGTTACAATGAGCAGTTCTTC.

There are a few counts of this clonotype. V gene TRBV7-2 combines with J gene TRBJ1-2; maybe TRBD1 (5 bases). The CDR3 totals 15 residues. The germline V gene encodes CDR1 SGHTA and CDR2 FQGNSA. Trimming left V 3 bases short and J 3 bases short, with 14 bases between. In DNA, the CDR3 is TGTGCCAGCAGCTTCCGGACAATATCGGACTATGGCTACACCTTC. Its translation is CASSFRTISDYGYTF.

The V call is TRBV7-2, the J call TRBJ2-1; 10 bases match TRBD2. The CDR3 has 15 residues. Germline loops: CDR1 SGHTA, CDR2 FQGNSA. The J segment lost 7 bases and the V segment lost 0 bases, leaving 3 bases of the junction unmatched. This CDR3 is CASSLAAGGRNEQFF. The CDR3 DNA reads as TGTGCCAGCAGCTTAGCAGCGGGAGGGAGGAATGAGCAGTTCTTC.

The CDR3 spells CASGGEGAPQHF. DNA of the CDR3: TGTGCCAGTGGGGGGGAGGGAGCCCCCCAGCATTTT. The rearrangement links TRBV27 to TRBJ1-5; maybe TRBD1 (5 bases). Trimming left V 9 bases short and J 10 bases short, with 16 bases between. The V gene's germline CDR1 is MNHEY and CDR2 SMNVEV (reference sequence). The CDR3 has 12 amino acids.

The chain uses TRBV15 and TRBJ1-5; D is undetermined. CDR1 and CDR2 (germline): LNHNV, YYDKDF (reference sequence). The CDR3 has 15 amino acids. Trimming left V 1 base short and J 6 bases short, with 13 bases between. The CDR3 loop is CATSRAGRVSQPQHF. The CDR3 DNA sequence: TGTGCCACCAGCAGAGCGGGAAGGGTTTCTCAGCCCCAGCATTTT.

This clonotype showed up just a few times. V is TRBV20-1 and J is TRBJ2-3; 8 bases agree with TRBD2. Germline CDR1 reads DFQATT; CDR2 reads SNEGSKA (reference sequence). The ends lost 1 base at V and 2 bases at J; junction bases unmatched: 2. CDR3 length equals 14 residues. For the CDR3, the DNA is TGCAGTGCTAGAGGACTAGCGAACACAGATACGCAGTATTTT. It is translated as CSARGLANTDTQYF.